Sequencing of this T cell receptor (beta chain) was carried out in a study of cytomegalovirus exposure and HLA in healthy donors. Between the trimmed V and J ends, which lost 3 bases and 5 bases, there was a span of 11 bases. The CDR3 consists of 13 residues. Germline V gene data show CDR1 as MRHNA and CDR2 as SNTAGT. In the PCR, 60 Vbeta and 13 Jbeta primers were used. Assay: immunoSEQ multiplex PCR; the TCRdb copy retains only in-frame clones and omits some. The repertoire holds some 130,000 clones, with over 70% as singletons. Study results and caveats: Rarity characterized most TCR sequences, yet some public TCRs appeared in many donors. With further analysis later on, most CMV-associated TCR beta chains appeared HLA-restricted.

On this clone itself: As yet, its antigen is unknown.

This chain links TRBV6-4 with TRBJ2-7; D not certain. Sequencing used PBMCs. The source of this sequence is a woman aged 18-29 years in good health and CMV-seronegative. The CDR3 DNA reads TGTGCCAGCAGTGAGTCTTCTAGGAACGAGCAGTACTTC. Translating gives CASSESSRNEQYF.